The present TCR beta chain was sequenced within a study of response to subunit inactivated influenza vaccine (dated by TCRdb to the late 2010s). In terms of the full investigation: Deep quantitative T cell receptor repertoire profiling was used in the study to track responses to a trivalent subunit inactivated influenza vaccine. General study outcomes and caveats: It was suggested by the authors that each seasonal influenza vaccination may recruit only a limited number of new T cells.

Concerning this clonotype itself: No cognate antigen has been identified for it. Per-base quality was not reported, and no clone a single base away is much larger than it.

The library was made by RT-PCR. Sequencing instrument: Illumina HiSeq 2500. TCRdb reprocessing: public reads trimmed at Q25 with fastp, clones called with MiXCR, in-frame beta chains kept. Here each entry gathers all rows of one CDR3 protein and keeps the most common genes and DNA. This sample lists about 500,000 distinct CDR3 sequences; about 7.2% were detected once. The top ten clonotypes cover 10% to 15% of the sample. Cut back by 4 bases and 6 bases, the V and J ends lie 25 bases apart. CDR1 and CDR2 were assigned from the germline V gene (reference sequence) as LGHDT and YNNKEL. Inclusive of the bounding cysteine and phenylalanine, the CDR3 is 17 residues long. This entry keeps only the CDR3 DNA: 51 bases, framed from base 1.

Recombination joined TRBV3-1 with TRBJ2-7; the D gene is possibly TRBD2, with 5 bases matching. This material consisted of PBMCs from blood, taken roughly 24 months after vaccination. This clonotype originated in a man between 50 and 69 years old who received an inactivated influenza vaccine. Donor details come from another sample of the same person, matched by shared clones. The CDR3 region: CASSRHSNRALRGEQYF. The DNA sequence is TGTGCCAGCAGCCGACATTCAAACCGGGCCCTACGGGGCGAGCAGTACTTC.